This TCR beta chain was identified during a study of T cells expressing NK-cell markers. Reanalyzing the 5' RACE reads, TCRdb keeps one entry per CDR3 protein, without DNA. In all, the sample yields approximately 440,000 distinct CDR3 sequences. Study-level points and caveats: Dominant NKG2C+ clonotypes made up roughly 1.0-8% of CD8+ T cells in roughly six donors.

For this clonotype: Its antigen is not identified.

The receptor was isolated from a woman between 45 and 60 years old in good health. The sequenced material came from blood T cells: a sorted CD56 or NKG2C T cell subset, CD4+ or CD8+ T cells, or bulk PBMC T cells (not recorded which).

CDR3 sequence: CASSGRDPGNEQFF. The chain combines TRBV3-1 with TRBJ2-1; checking the TCRdb D call of TRBD1 is not possible without DNA. Germline V gives CDR1 LGHDT, CDR2 YNNKEL (reference sequence). CDR3 length equals 14 residues.